This TCR beta chain was observed in a study of breast tumors, draining lymph nodes, adjacent tissues. TCRdb re-called the multiplex PCR reads with MiXCR, one entry per CDR3 protein. The sample holds fewer than 140,000 distinct CDR3 sequences, roughly 33% seen once. Germline CDR1 reads MNHEY; CDR2 reads SVGEGT. V was shortened by 5 bases and J by 0 bases, with 16 bases between the two germline ends. The CDR3 totals 16 residues. This clonotype was counted many times. The lymph nodes were axillary draining lymph nodes from breast cancer patients. The V gene is TRBV6-2 or TRBV6-3, the J gene TRBJ1-2; perhaps TRBD1 as D (6 bases). The sequencing input was axillary lymph node tissue. The origin of this receptor is a female donor with breast cancer. Some clones in this sample may be carry-over from other donors' samples. Here the CDR3 reads CASSHPRDISNYGYTF. CDR3 bases: TGTGCCAGCAGTCACCCCCGGGACATCTCTAACTATGGCTACACCTTC.